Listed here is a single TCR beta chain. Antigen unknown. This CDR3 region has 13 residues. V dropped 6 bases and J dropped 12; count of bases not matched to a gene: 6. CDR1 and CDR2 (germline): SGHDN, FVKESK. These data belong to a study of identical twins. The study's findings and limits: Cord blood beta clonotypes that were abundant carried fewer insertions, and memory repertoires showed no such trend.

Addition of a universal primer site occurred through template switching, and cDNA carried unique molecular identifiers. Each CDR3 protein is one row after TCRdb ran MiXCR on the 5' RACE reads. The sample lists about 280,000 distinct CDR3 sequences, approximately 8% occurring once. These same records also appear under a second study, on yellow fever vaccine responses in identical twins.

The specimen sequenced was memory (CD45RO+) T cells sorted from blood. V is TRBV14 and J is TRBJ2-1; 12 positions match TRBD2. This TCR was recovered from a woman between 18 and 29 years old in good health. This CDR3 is CASRQKLAGGQFF. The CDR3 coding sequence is TGTGCCAGCAGGCAAAAACTAGCGGGGGGGCAGTTCTTC.